The 18 T cell receptor beta chains presented below share a single source sample, sequenced in a study of CD8+ T cells in alopecia areata. Extraction and reverse transcription of RNA yielded cDNA as the sequencing template. Generated by immunoSEQ multiplex PCR, the TCRdb table keeps only in-frame clones and is missing some. The repertoire holds under 300,000 clones, with roughly 63% as singletons. Described treatment: oral pan-JAK inhibitor, 5-10 mg twice daily. The starting material was CD4+ T cells sorted from blood, obtained between weeks 51 and 54, from a patient treated with tofacitinib. Receptors were obtained from a human donor with alopecia areata.

CDR3 bases: TGCAGCGTTCTGCGGTCAGGGGGCTTGGGCTACACCTTC. Translated, it gives CSVLRSGGLGYTF. The chain joins TRBV29-1 to TRBJ1-2, with 8 bases fitting TRBD1. The J segment lost 8 bases and the V segment lost 5 bases, leaving 10 bases of the junction unmatched. The CDR3 has 13 residues. Germline V gives CDR1 SQVTM, CDR2 ANQGSEA. Full variable domain (remainder filled in from reference TRBV29-1 and TRBJ1-2): SAVISQKPSRDICQRGTSLTIQCQVDSQVTMMFWYRQQPGQSLTLIATANQGSEATYESGFVIDKFPISRPNLTFSTLTVSNMSPEDSSIYLCSVLRSGGLGYTFGSGTRLTVV.

The genes are TRBV7-2 and TRBJ2-1; D may be TRBD2 (6 bases). Trimming took 3 bases from V and 2 from J, leaving 8 bases between them. The CDR3 totals 14 residues. CDR1 and CDR2 (germline): SGHTA, FQGNSA. The CDR3 DNA follows: TGTGCCAGCAGCTTGGGACTGACCTACAATGAGCAGTTCTTC. Its translation is CASSLGLTYNEQFF.

This clone showed up just a few times. This chain links TRBV19 with TRBJ1-2, with D unclear. CDR3 length: 13 amino acids. Per the germline V gene, CDR1 is LNHDA and CDR2 is SQIVND (reference sequence). V shed 5 bases and J shed 3 bases, with 10 bases lying between them. The CDR3: CASSPTTYYGYTF. In DNA, the CDR3 is TGTGCCAGTAGTCCGACCACCTACTATGGCTACACCTTC.

This clone appeared a few times. As DNA, the CDR3 is TGCAGCGTTGGAAAGGGAGGTCAGCCCCAGCATTTT. Protein: CSVGKGGQPQHF. The chain links TRBV29-1 to TRBJ1-5; the D is unclear. Germline V gene data show CDR1 as SQVTM and CDR2 as ANQGSEA. V shed 4 bases and J shed 6 bases, with 10 bases lying between them. The CDR3 spans 12 residues.

The chain links TRBV29-1 to TRBJ2-1; D is tentatively TRBD1 or TRBD2 (5 bases each). With 6 bases removed from V and 2 bases from J, the gap between germline ends came to 14 bases. This CDR3 comprises 14 residues. The germline V gene has CDR1 SQVTM and CDR2 ANQGSEA. CDR3 DNA: TGCAGCGTGGGTCGAGGGGTAACCTACAATGAGCAGTTCTTC. Its protein is CSVGRGVTYNEQFF.

This chain links TRBV9 with TRBJ2-7, with D perhaps TRBD1 or TRBD2 (5 bases each). The CDR3 length is 15 residues. CDR1 and CDR2 from the germline V gene are SGDLS and YYNGEE. V was cut by 4 bases and J by 3 bases, with 17 bases left in between. CDR3 protein: CASSPTPGDHYEQYF. The CDR3 DNA reads as TGTGCCAGCAGCCCGACCCCCGGGGACCACTACGAGCAGTACTTC.

CDR3 in amino acids: CASSPNRDGTYEQYF. Written as DNA, the CDR3 is TGCGCCAGCAGCCCGAACCGGGACGGCACCTACGAGCAGTACTTC. The J gene is TRBJ2-7, the V gene TRBV4-1; the D gene could be TRBD1 or TRBD2 (5 bases each). V was cut by 4 bases and J by 2 bases, with 15 bases left in between. Germline CDR1 is MGHRA and CDR2 is YSYEKL. This CDR3 region has 15 residues.

This clone was detected only once. The V and J genes are TRBV5-1 and TRBJ2-1; D possibly corresponds to TRBD2 (5 bases). V shed 4 bases and J shed 0 bases, with 14 bases lying between them. Germline assignment: CDR1 SGHRS and CDR2 YFSETQ. The CDR3 is made up of 16 amino acids. The CDR3, as DNA: TGCGCCAGCAGCGCGGGCGTCCGTTCCTCCTACAATGAGCAGTTCTTC. Translating it yields CASSAGVRSSYNEQFF.

This clone was detected a few times. The rearrangement uses TRBV10-3 and TRBJ1-1, with D perhaps matching TRBD1 (6 bases). From germline, CDR1 is ENHRY and CDR2 SYGVKD. The CDR3 length is 14 residues. Between the trimmed V and J ends, which lost 4 bases and 6 bases, there was a span of 15 bases. CDR3 nucleotide sequence: TGTGCCATCAGTGGGACTCACAGGGACGCTGAAGCTTTCTTT. Its translation: CAISGTHRDAEAFF.

The CDR3 spells CASSQVGGTVIAPLHF. The CDR3 nucleotides are TGTGCCAGCAGCCAAGTTGGGGGGACAGTAATTGCACCCCTCCACTTT. The V call is TRBV4-2, the J call TRBJ1-6, with 7 bases aligning to TRBD1. The CDR3 is made up of 16 amino acids. Trimming at V came to 1 base and at J to 11 bases, leaving 11 bases not matched to a gene. Germline CDR1 LGHNA, CDR2 YNFKEQ.

The chain is built from TRBV25-1 and TRBJ1-5; D remains ambiguous. V was cut by 2 bases and J by 6 bases, with 5 bases left in between. Looked up from germline, CDR1 is MGHDK and CDR2 is SYGVNS. The CDR3 has 12 residues. Written as DNA, the CDR3 is TGTGCCAGCAGTGAACGGAGTCAGCCCCAGCATTTT. It codes for CASSERSQPQHF.

The V call is TRBV29-1, the J call TRBJ2-2, with 7 nucleotides matching TRBD2. Germline V gene lookup returns CDR1 SQVTM and CDR2 ANQGSEA. J gave up 6 bases and V 6 bases, and 10 bases lay outside the gene matches. This CDR3 spans 14 amino acids. The CDR3 DNA reads TGCAGCGTCCCCCTCCAGGGAGGGGCCGGGGAGCTGTTTTTT. The encoded protein is CSVPLQGGAGELFF.

Of note for this clone: At one of its ends the junction is not consistent with the germline gene, which may arise from a read error. This sequence joins TRBV25-1 and TRBJ2-1; TRBD1 matches 10 bases. The CDR3 sequence is 11 residues long. Germline V gives CDR1 MGHDK, CDR2 SYGVNS. In DNA form, the CDR3 reads TGCGGGACAGGGGTTTACAATGAGCAGTTCTTC. It specifies CGTGVYNEQFF.

This clone was recorded a few times. The V gene is TRBV25-1, the J gene TRBJ1-2; perhaps TRBD1 as D (5 bases). V shed 5 bases and J shed 8 bases, with 18 bases lying between them. The V gene's germline CDR1 is MGHDK and CDR2 SYGVNS. The CDR3 has 14 amino acids. This CDR3 is CASSKPGWGDGYTF. Written as DNA, the CDR3 is TGTGCCAGCAGTAAACCAGGGTGGGGAGACGGCTACACCTTC.

The V and J genes are TRBV7-9 and TRBJ2-3; D is possibly TRBD2 (7 bases). The germline gives CDR1 SEHNR, CDR2 FQNEAQ (reference sequence). The CDR3 extends over 18 amino acids. V shed 5 bases and J shed 1 base, with 22 bases lying between them. The chain's CDR3 is CASSPLSRRGQRTDTQYF. The CDR3 nucleotides read TGTGCCAGCAGCCCCCTATCCCGGCGGGGGCAACGCACAGATACGCAGTATTTT.

V is TRBV9 and J is TRBJ2-1; D is ambiguous. Looked up from germline, CDR1 is SGDLS and CDR2 is YYNGEE. The CDR3 sequence is 14 residues long. With 0 bases removed from V and 4 bases from J, the gap between germline ends came to 8 bases. The CDR3 DNA reads TGTGCCAGCAGCGTAGGAGGCAGTTACAATGAGCAGTTCTTC. It yields the protein CASSVGGSYNEQFF.

The chain is built from TRBV29-1 and TRBJ1-4; D not resolved. V was pared by 6 bases and J by 4 bases, with 9 bases between. This CDR3 has 12 amino acids. Per germline, CDR1 SQVTM and CDR2 ANQGSEA. The CDR3 bases are TGCAGCGTGACCGGGGTTAATGAAAAACTGTTTTTT. It yields the protein CSVTGVNEKLFF. Variable domain in full (rest from reference TRBV29-1 and TRBJ1-4): SAVISQKPSRDICQRGTSLTIQCQVDSQVTMMFWYRQQPGQSLTLIATANQGSEATYESGFVIDKFPISRPNLTFSTLTVSNMSPEDSSIYLCSVTGVNEKLFFGSGTQLSVL.

For the CDR3, the DNA is TGTGCCAGCAGCCAACACCGGACAGGGGCCGATAATTCACCCCTCCACTTT. Its protein is CASSQHRTGADNSPLHF. The chain links TRBV4-2 to TRBJ1-6, with 9 bases identical to TRBD1. V was clipped by 2 bases and J by 5 bases; unmatched bases: 7. The germline V gene encodes CDR1 LGHNA and CDR2 YNFKEQ. This CDR3 spans 17 amino acids.